This paragraph covers one T cell receptor (beta chain) sequence. This specimen belongs to a study of shared clonotypes between healthy human individuals. Those who donated were healthy HIV-negative adults, with no recent acute infections or vaccinations reported. The ends lost 5 bases at V and 3 bases at J; junction bases unmatched: 6. Germline-derived CDR1 and CDR2 are KGHSH and LQKENI. The CDR3 has 15 amino acids. The table came from immunoSEQ multiplex PCR; TCRdb's copy has only in-frame clones and leaves some out. Here the sample spans 2,500,000 or so clones, just under 95% being singletons. The chain joins TRBV18 to TRBJ1-4; 7 bases are shared with TRBD1. Sequenced sample: naive CD4+ T cells from PBMCs. Subset meaning: CD45RA+ positively selected. This sequence was found in a young man in good health. Some clones in this sample may be carry-over from other donors' samples. CDR3 loop: CASSSDRVPNEKLFF. The CDR3, as DNA: TGTGCCAGCTCATCTGACAGGGTACCTAATGAAAAACTGTTTTTT. The variable domain in full, with the rest retrieved from reference TRBV18 and TRBJ1-4, is NAGVMQNPRHLVRRRGQEARLRCSPMKGHSHVYWYRQLPEEGLKFMVYLQKENIIDESGMPKERFSAEFPKEGPSILRIQQVVRGDSAAYFCASSSDRVPNEKLFFGSGTQLSVL.